Listed below are T cell receptor beta chains from one sample, sequenced in a study of T cell responses to AZD1222 COVID-19 vaccine. Using immunoSEQ multiplex PCR, the repertoire was profiled, and TCRdb retains in-frame clones only, with some absent. This sample carries approximately 75,000 clones, roughly 87% of them seen once, and the ten largest clones take 18%. The sample was peripheral blood, taken 28 days after the second AZD1222 dose. The receptor source for this set is an adult who received the AZD1222 COVID-19 vaccine. Each CDR3 is given with its conserved first and last residue. Fields, in order: V gene, CDR3 protein.

v_call: TRBV30; cdr3_aa: CAWSVTGFSGNTIYF
v_call: TRBV28; cdr3_aa: CASSLRDGQPQHF
v_call: TRBV10-3; cdr3_aa: CATYTGTVYNEQFF
v_call: TRBV7-8; cdr3_aa: CASAPITVSTEAFF
v_call: TRBV23-1; cdr3_aa: CASSQSVGGPNQPQHF
v_call: TRBV5-6; cdr3_aa: CASSFQQGGWDGELFF
v_call: TRBV9; cdr3_aa: CASTGYTGQNTEAFF
v_call: TRBV6-6; cdr3_aa: CASSPRTSGPSSYNEQFF
v_call: TRBV3-1/TRBV3-2; cdr3_aa: CASSLNTPNYGYTF
v_call: TRBV6-5; cdr3_aa: CASRGTGGVDYGYTF
v_call: TRBV7-9; cdr3_aa: CASSLAEVTGELFF
v_call: TRBV28; cdr3_aa: CASLGTGPTGAFF
v_call: TRBV27; cdr3_aa: CAKPPGLNTEAFF
v_call: TRBV28; cdr3_aa: CASPGQGPDMNTEAFF
v_call: TRBV3-1/TRBV3-2; cdr3_aa: CASSRILAGGNNEQFF
v_call: TRBV9; cdr3_aa: CASPVGYGYTF
v_call: TRBV7-9; cdr3_aa: CASSPGTAINEKLFF